What follows are 5 T cell receptor beta chains derived from one specimen sequenced in a study of blood T cells in healthy people across ages. Through a sample-barcoded 5' primer and a J-beta primer mix, a second PCR was run for about 6 to 12 cycles. MiXCR was run by TCRdb on the 5' RACE reads, yielding one entry per CDR3 protein. Of about 1.8 million distinct CDR3 sequences listed, roughly 49% are singletons. The sample consisted of blood. The receptors here all came from a woman aged 40 to 50 in good health.

A single count supports this clonotype. The J gene is TRBJ2-6, the V gene TRBV7-6; TRBD1 is a possible D gene (6 bases). This CDR3 is built from 19 residues. With 3 bases removed from V and 0 bases from J, the gap between germline ends came to 18 bases. Per the germline V gene, CDR1 is SGHVS and CDR2 is FNYEAQ. The CDR3 sequence: CASSLGPRDKDSGANVLTF. CDR3 bases: TGTGCCAGCAGCTTGGGTCCCCGGGACAAGGACTCTGGGGCCAACGTCCTGACTTTC. The full variable domain, its missing parts supplied by reference TRBV7-6 and TRBJ2-6, is GAGVSQSPRYKVTKRGQDVALRCDPISGHVSLYWYRQALGQGPEFLTYFNYEAQQDKSGLPNDRFSAERPEGSISTLTIQRTEQRDSAMYRCASSLGPRDKDSGANVLTFGAGSRLTVL.

V is TRBV29-1 and J is TRBJ2-1, with D hard to call. CDR1 and CDR2 from the germline V gene are SQVTM and ANQGSEA. The V end was cut by 8 bases, the J end by 3 bases, with 20 bases between. This CDR3 region has 15 residues. The CDR3 DNA is TGCAGCTTTTCCCAAGGCGGACGATTCTACAATGAGCAGTTCTTC. Translated: CSFSQGGRFYNEQFF.

This clonotype was recorded at least ten times. The chain carries TRBV7-9 and TRBJ2-3; D is possibly TRBD1 or TRBD2 (6 bases each). This CDR3 contains 15 residues. V was pared by 5 bases and J by 0 bases, with 12 bases between. Germline CDR1 and CDR2: SEHNR and FQNEAQ (reference sequence). CDR3 bases: TGTGCCAGCAGCCCCCAGGGGACTAGCACAGATACGCAGTATTTT. Protein: CASSPQGTSTDTQYF.

This clonotype was observed a handful of times. In DNA form, the CDR3 reads TGCAGCGTTGAACTACAGGGGAACTATGGCTACACCTTC. It codes for CSVELQGNYGYTF. The J gene is TRBJ1-2, the V gene TRBV29-1; TRBD1 matches at 7 bases. This CDR3 is 13 amino acids long. Germline CDR1 SQVTM, CDR2 ANQGSEA. V was pared by 2 bases and J by 2 bases, with 2 bases of the junction left unmatched.

A remark on this clonotype: The junction and the germline gene differ at one end; a read error may be behind it. The chain uses TRBV20-1 and TRBJ1-6; 7 bases are shared with TRBD1. Germline lookup yields CDR1 DFQATT and CDR2 SNEGSKA (reference sequence). The CDR3 spans 14 residues. CDR3 nucleotides: TGCAGTGCCAGGGACAGCTCCTATAATACACCCCTCCACTTT. As protein: CSARDSSYNTPLHF.